A single TCR beta chain is shown here with its context. Its antigen is currently unknown. UMIs with a 6-nucleotide sample barcode were added by template switching. TCRdb re-analyzed the 5' RACE reads; it lists each CDR3 protein once, without DNA. In total, the table holds 300,000 to 400,000 distinct CDR3 sequences. This record belongs to a study of monozygotic twins with inflammatory bowel disease. Points from the study as a whole: Variability in patient repertoires may have come partly from differing immunosuppressive treatments.

CDR1 and CDR2 (germline): LNHNV, YYDKDF (reference sequence). This CDR3 comprises 17 residues. V gene TRBV15 combines with J gene TRBJ1-5. The specimen was blood. This sequence was found in a human donor with ulcerative colitis or Crohn's disease, or a healthy co-twin of an affected twin (not recorded which). CDR3 in amino acids: CATSSLIGTRGDQPQHF.